This T cell receptor (beta chain) emerged from a study of blood T cell repertoires in COVID-19. Trimming left V 3 bases short and J 7 bases short, with 13 bases between. Germline CDR1 and CDR2: PRHDT and FYEKMQ (reference sequence). The CDR3 totals 15 residues. The table came from immunoSEQ multiplex PCR; TCRdb's copy has only in-frame clones and leaves some out. The sample lists about 39,000 clones, more than 80% seen once, with about 4% in the top ten. The specimen was peripheral blood. The chain is built from TRBV13 and TRBJ1-6, with D possibly matching TRBD1 (6 bases). The sequence was obtained from a man in his fifties or sixties with acute or convalescent COVID-19. The CDR3 sequence: CASSFRRQANSPLHF. CDR3 nucleotides: TGTGCCAGCAGCTTCAGGAGACAGGCCAATTCACCCCTCCACTTT.